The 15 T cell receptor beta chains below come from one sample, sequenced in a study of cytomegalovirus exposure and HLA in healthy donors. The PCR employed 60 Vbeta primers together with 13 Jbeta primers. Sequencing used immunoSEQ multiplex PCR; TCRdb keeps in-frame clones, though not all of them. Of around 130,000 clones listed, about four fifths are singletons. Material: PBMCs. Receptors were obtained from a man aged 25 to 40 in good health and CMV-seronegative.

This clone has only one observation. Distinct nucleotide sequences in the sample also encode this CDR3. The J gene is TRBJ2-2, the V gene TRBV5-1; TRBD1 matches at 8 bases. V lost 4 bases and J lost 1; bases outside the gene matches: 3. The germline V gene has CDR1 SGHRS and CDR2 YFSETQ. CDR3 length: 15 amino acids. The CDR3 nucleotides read TGCGCCAGCAGCCCCGGGACAGGGAACACCGGGGAGCTGTTTTTT. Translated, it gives CASSPGTGNTGELFF.

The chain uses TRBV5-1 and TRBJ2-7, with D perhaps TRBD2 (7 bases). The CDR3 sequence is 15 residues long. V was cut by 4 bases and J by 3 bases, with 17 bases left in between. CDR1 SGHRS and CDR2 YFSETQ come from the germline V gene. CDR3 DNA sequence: TGCGCCAGCAGCCCAATGGGGGGGGCGTTCTACGAGCAGTACTTC. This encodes CASSPMGGAFYEQYF.

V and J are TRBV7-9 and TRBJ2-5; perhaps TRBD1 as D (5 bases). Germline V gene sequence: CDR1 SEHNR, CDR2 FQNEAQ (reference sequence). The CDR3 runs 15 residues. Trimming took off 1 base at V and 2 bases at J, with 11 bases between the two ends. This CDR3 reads CASSLGSPGQETQYF. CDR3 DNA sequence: TGTGCCAGCAGCTTAGGGAGCCCAGGGCAAGAGACCCAGTACTTC. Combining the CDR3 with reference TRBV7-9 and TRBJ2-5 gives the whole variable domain DTGVSQNPRHKITKRGQNVTFRCDPISEHNRLYWYRQTLGQGPEFLTYFQNEAQLEKSRLLSDRFSAERPKGSFSTLEIQRTEQGDSAMYLCASSLGSPGQETQYFGPGTRLLVL.

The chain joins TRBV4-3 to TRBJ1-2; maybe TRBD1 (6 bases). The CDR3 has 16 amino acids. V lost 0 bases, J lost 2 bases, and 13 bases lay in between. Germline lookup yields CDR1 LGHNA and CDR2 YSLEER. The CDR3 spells CASSQDDRHINYGYTF. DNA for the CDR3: TGCGCCAGCAGCCAAGATGACAGGCATATAAACTATGGCTACACCTTC.

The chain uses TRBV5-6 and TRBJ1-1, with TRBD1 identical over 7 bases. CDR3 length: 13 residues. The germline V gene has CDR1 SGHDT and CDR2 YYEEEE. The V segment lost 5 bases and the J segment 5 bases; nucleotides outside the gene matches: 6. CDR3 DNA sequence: TGTGCCAGCAGGCGTGACAGGGAGACTGAAGCTTTCTTT. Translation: CASRRDRETEAFF.

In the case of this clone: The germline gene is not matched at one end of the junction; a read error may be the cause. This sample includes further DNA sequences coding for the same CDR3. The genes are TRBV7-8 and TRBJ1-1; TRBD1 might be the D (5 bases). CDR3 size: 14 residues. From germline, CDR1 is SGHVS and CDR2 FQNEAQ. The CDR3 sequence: CASVAGIFATEAFF. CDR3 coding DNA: TGTGCCAGCGTCGCAGGGATCTTTGCGACTGAAGCCTTCTTT. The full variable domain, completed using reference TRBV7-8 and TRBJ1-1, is GAGVSQSPRYKVAKRGQDVALRCDPISGHVSLFWYQQALGQGPEFLTYFQNEAQLDKSGLPSDRFFAERPEGSVSTLKIQRTQQEDSAVYLCASVAGIFATEAFFGQGTRLTVV.

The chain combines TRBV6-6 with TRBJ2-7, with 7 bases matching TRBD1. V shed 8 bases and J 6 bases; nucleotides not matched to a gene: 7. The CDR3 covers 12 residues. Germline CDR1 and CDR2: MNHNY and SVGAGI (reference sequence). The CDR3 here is CASSGTAREQYF. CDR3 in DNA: TGTGCCAGCTCCGGGACAGCCCGCGAGCAGTACTTC.

The CDR3 protein is CASSQTSVGSYNEQFF. CDR3 coding DNA: TGCGCCAGCAGCCAAACTAGCGTAGGGTCCTACAATGAGCAGTTCTTC. V gene TRBV4-1 combines with J gene TRBJ2-1, with TRBD2 matching 7 bases. Germline V gene sequence: CDR1 MGHRA, CDR2 YSYEKL. The CDR3 consists of 16 residues. J gave up 1 base and V 2 bases, and 5 bases lay outside the gene matches.

The DNA of the CDR3 is TGTGCCAGTAGTAGCACTCTGGTCTACGAGCAGTACTTC. Its protein product is CASSSTLVYEQYF. This chain links TRBV19 with TRBJ2-7; D is unclear. Germline loops: CDR1 LNHDA, CDR2 SQIVND (reference sequence). V lost 4 bases and J 3 bases, leaving 10 bases between the germline ends. There are 13 residues in the CDR3. Variable domain in full (rest from reference TRBV19 and TRBJ2-7): DGGITQSPKYLFRKEGQNVTLSCEQNLNHDAMYWYRQDPGQGLRLIYYSQIVNDFQKGDIAEGYSVSREKKESFPLTVTSAQKNPTAFYLCASSSTLVYEQYFGPGTRLTVT.

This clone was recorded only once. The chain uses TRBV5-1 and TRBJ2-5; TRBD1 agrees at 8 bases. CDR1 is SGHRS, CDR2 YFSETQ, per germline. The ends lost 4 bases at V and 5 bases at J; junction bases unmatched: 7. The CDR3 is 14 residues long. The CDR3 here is CASSPQGVGETQYF. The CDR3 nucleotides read TGCGCCAGCAGCCCACAGGGGGTGGGGGAGACCCAGTACTTC.

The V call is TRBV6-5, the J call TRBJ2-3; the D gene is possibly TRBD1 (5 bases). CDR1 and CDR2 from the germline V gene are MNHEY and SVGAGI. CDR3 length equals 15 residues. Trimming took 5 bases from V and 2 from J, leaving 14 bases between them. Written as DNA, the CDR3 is TGTGCCAGCAGTAGGACATGGGTAACCACAGATACGCAGTATTTT. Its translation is CASSRTWVTTDTQYF.

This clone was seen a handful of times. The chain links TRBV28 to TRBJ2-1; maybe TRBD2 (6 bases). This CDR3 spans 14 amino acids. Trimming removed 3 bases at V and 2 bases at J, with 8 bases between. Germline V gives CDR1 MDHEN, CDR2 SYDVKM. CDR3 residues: CASSFGGTYNEQFF. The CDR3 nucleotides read TGTGCCAGCAGTTTTGGGGGGACCTACAATGAGCAGTTCTTC.

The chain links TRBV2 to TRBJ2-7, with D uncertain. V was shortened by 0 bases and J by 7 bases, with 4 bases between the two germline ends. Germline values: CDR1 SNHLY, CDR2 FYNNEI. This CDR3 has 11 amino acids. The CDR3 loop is CASSEASEQYF. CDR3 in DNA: TGTGCCAGCAGTGAAGCTTCGGAGCAGTACTTC. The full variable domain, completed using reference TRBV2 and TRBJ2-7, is EPEVTQTPSHQVTQMGQEVILRCVPISNHLYFYWYRQILGQKVEFLVSFYNNEISEKSEIFDDQFSVERPDGSNFTLKIRSTKLEDSAMYFCASSEASEQYFGPGTRLTVT.

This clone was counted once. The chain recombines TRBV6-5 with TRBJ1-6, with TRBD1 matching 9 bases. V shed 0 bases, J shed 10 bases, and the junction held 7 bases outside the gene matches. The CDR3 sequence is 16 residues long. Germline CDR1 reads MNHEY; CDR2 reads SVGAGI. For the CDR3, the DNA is TGTGCCAGCAGTTACTCTGCCCGGACAGGGGACTCACCCCTCCACTTT. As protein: CASSYSARTGDSPLHF.

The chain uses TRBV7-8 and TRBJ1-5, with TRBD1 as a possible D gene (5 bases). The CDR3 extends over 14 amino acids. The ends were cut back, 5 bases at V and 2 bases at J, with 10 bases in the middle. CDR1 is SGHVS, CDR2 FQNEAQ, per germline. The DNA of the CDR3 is TGTGCCAGCAGCGAGGAAGGGGGCAATCAGCCCCAGCATTTT. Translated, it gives CASSEEGGNQPQHF. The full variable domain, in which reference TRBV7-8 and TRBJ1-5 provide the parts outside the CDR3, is GAGVSQSPRYKVAKRGQDVALRCDPISGHVSLFWYQQALGQGPEFLTYFQNEAQLDKSGLPSDRFFAERPEGSVSTLKIQRTQQEDSAVYLCASSEEGGNQPQHFGDGTRLSIL.